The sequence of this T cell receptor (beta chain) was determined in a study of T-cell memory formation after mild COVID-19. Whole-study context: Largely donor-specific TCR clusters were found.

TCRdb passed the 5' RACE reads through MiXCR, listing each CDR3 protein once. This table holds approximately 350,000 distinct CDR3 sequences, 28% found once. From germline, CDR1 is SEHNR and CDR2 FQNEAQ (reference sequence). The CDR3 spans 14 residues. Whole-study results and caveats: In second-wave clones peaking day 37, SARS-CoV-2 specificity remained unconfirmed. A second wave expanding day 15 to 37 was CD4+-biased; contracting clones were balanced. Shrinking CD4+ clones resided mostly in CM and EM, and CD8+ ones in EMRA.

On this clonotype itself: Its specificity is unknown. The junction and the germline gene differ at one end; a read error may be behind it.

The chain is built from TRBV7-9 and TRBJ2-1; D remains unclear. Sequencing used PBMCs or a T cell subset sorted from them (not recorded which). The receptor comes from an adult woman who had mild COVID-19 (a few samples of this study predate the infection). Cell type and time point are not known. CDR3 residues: CASSLALVYNQQFF. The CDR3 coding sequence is TGTGCCAGCAGCTTAGCTTTGGTATACAATCAGCAGTTCTTC.